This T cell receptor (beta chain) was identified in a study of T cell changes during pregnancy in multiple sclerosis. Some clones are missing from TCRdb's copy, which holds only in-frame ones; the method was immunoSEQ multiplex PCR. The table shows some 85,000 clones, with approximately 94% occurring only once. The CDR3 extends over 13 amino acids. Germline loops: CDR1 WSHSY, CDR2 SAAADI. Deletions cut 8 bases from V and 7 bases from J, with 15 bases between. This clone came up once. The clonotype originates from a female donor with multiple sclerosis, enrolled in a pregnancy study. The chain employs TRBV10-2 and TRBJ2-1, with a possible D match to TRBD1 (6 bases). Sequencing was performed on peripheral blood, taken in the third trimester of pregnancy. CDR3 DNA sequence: TGCGCCAGCGGGGGCTTGACCACGAATGAGCAGTTCTTC. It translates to CASGGLTTNEQFF.